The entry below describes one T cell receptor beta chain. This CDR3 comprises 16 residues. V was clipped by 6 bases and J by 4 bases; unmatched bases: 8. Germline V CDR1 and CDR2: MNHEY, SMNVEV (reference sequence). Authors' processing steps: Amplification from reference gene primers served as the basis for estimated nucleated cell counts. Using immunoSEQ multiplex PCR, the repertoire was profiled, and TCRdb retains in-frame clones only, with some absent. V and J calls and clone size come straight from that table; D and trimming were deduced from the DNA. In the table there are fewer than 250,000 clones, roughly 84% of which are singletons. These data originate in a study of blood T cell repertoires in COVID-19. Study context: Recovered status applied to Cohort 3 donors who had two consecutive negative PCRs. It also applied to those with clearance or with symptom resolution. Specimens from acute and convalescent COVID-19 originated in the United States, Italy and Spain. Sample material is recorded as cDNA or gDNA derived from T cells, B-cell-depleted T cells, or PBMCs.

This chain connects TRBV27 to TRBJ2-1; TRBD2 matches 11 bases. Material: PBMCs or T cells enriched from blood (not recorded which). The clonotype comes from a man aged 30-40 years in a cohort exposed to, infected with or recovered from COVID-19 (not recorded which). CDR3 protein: CASRISGTSGYNEQFF. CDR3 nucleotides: TGTGCCAGCAGAATATCCGGGACTAGCGGATACAATGAGCAGTTCTTC.